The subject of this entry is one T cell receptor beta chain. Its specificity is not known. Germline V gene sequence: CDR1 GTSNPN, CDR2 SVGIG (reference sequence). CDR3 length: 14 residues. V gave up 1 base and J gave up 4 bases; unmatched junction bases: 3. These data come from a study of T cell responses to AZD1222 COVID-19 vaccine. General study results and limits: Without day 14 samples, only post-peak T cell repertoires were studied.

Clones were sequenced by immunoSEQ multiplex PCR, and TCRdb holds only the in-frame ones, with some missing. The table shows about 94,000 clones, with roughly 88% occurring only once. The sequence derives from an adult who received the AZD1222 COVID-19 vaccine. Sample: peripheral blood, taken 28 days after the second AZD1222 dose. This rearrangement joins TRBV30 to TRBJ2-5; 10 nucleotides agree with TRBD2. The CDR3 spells CAWSEASGRETQYF. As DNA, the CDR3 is TGTGCCTGGAGTGAAGCTAGCGGGAGAGAGACCCAGTACTTC.